A selection of T cell receptor beta chains follows, all from one sample in a study of Ad26.COV2.S vaccination and SARS-CoV-2 variants. Method: immunoSEQ multiplex PCR; TCRdb's copy keeps in-frame clones and lacks some. The table shows some 7,000 clones, with roughly 84% occurring only once. The specimen was peripheral blood, collected after recovery from COVID-19. These receptors came from a human donor who had recovered from COVID-19. Each CDR3 is given with its conserved first and last residue. A D gene is named only where the DNA matches it firmly. A clone size is listed for some rows: how often the clone was seen (once, few, many), or a class if it is expanded.

d_gene: TRBD2; v_gene: TRBV27; j_gene: TRBJ2-7; abundance: NA; CDR3nt: TGTGCCAGCAGTCACGGGACTAGCGGGGCAGCCTACGAGCAGTACTTC; CDR3aa: CASSHGTSGAAYEQYF
d_gene: TRBD2; v_gene: TRBV6-5; j_gene: TRBJ2-1; abundance: NA; CDR3nt: TGTGCCAGCACCGCCGGGACTAGCAGATACAATGAGCAGTTCTTC; CDR3aa: CASTAGTSRYNEQFF
d_gene: NA; v_gene: TRBV4-1; j_gene: TRBJ2-1; abundance: NA; CDR3nt: TGCGCCAGCAGCCGCATAGATCCGGGGTACAATGAGCAGTTCTTC; CDR3aa: CASSRIDPGYNEQFF
d_gene: NA; v_gene: TRBV19; j_gene: TRBJ1-6; abundance: few; CDR3nt: TGTGCCAGTAGTATAGTAGGGGATTCACCCCTCCACTTT; CDR3aa: CASSIVGDSPLHF
d_gene: TRBD1; v_gene: TRBV7-9; j_gene: TRBJ1-1; abundance: NA; CDR3nt: TGTGCCAGCAGCCGAGGACAGGGGAACACTGAAGCTTTCTTT; CDR3aa: CASSRGQGNTEAFF
d_gene: TRBD1; v_gene: TRBV3-1/TRBV3-2; j_gene: TRBJ1-4; abundance: NA; CDR3nt: TGTGCCAGCAGCCAAGACAGGGGGCAAGAAAAACTGTTTTTT; CDR3aa: CASSQDRGQEKLFF
d_gene: TRBD1; v_gene: TRBV28; j_gene: TRBJ2-2; abundance: NA; CDR3nt: TGTGCCAGCAGTCTCACAGGGGGCGGCGGGGAGCTGTTTTTT; CDR3aa: CASSLTGGGGELFF
d_gene: NA; v_gene: TRBV15; j_gene: TRBJ1-5; abundance: NA; CDR3nt: TGTGCCACCAGCAGCAACCCAGGAGGCGCACAGCCCCAGCATTTT; CDR3aa: CATSSNPGGAQPQHF
d_gene: NA; v_gene: TRBV9; j_gene: TRBJ2-1; abundance: NA; CDR3nt: TGTGCCAGCAGCGTAACGCGTGTAGATGAGCAGTTCTTC; CDR3aa: CASSVTRVDEQFF
d_gene: NA; v_gene: TRBV7-9; j_gene: TRBJ1-1; abundance: NA; CDR3nt: TGTGCCAGCAGCTACCCCAGGGTGGGGTCTGAAGCTTTCTTT; CDR3aa: CASSYPRVGSEAFF
d_gene: NA; v_gene: TRBV27; j_gene: TRBJ2-2; abundance: few; CDR3nt: TGTGCCAGCAGTCACTCGAGAAGGCAAGGTGGCACCGGGGAGCTGTTTTTT; CDR3aa: CASSHSRRQGGTGELFF
d_gene: NA; v_gene: TRBV7-2; j_gene: TRBJ1-5; abundance: NA; CDR3nt: TGTGCCAGCAGCCCTTCAGGGGGCAATCAGCCCCAGCATTTT; CDR3aa: CASSPSGGNQPQHF
d_gene: NA; v_gene: TRBV18; j_gene: TRBJ1-2; abundance: NA; CDR3nt: TGTGCCAGCTCACCTGAGGACAGAGCCTATGGCTACACCTTC; CDR3aa: CASSPEDRAYGYTF
d_gene: NA; v_gene: TRBV9; j_gene: TRBJ1-1; abundance: NA; CDR3nt: TGTGCCAGCAGTCCCGTTAGTTGGAACACTGAAGCTTTCTTT; CDR3aa: CASSPVSWNTEAFF
d_gene: NA; v_gene: TRBV15; j_gene: TRBJ1-2; abundance: NA; CDR3nt: TGTGCCACCAGCAGAGACCGTCTGGGAGGTGCCTATGGCTACACCTTC; CDR3aa: CATSRDRLGGAYGYTF
d_gene: TRBD1; v_gene: TRBV5-1; j_gene: TRBJ1-1; abundance: NA; CDR3nt: TGCGCCAGCAGCCTGACAGGGAAGTGGAACACTGAAGCTTTCTTT; CDR3aa: CASSLTGKWNTEAFF
d_gene: NA; v_gene: TRBV7-9; j_gene: TRBJ2-7; abundance: NA; CDR3nt: TGTGCCAGCAGCTTAGCGGGGGGACAGCAGTACGAGCAGTACTTC; CDR3aa: CASSLAGGQQYEQYF
d_gene: NA; v_gene: TRBV28; j_gene: TRBJ2-1; abundance: once; CDR3nt: TGTGCCAGCGAGGGCGGGACCTGGAGGAATGAGCAGTTCTTC; CDR3aa: CASEGGTWRNEQFF
d_gene: NA; v_gene: TRBV27; j_gene: TRBJ1-4; abundance: NA; CDR3nt: TGTGCCAGCAGTCCCGGGGCCTCGGGTCGTGAAAAACTGTTTTTT; CDR3aa: CASSPGASGREKLFF
d_gene: TRBD1; v_gene: TRBV6-1; j_gene: TRBJ1-1; abundance: few; CDR3nt: TGTGCCAGCAGACCTCTGGGACAGGCCACTGAAGCTTTCTTT; CDR3aa: CASRPLGQATEAFF
d_gene: NA; v_gene: TRBV28; j_gene: TRBJ1-1; abundance: NA; CDR3nt: TGTGCCAGCAGCCACGCCGGGTCGAACACTGAAGCTTTCTTT; CDR3aa: CASSHAGSNTEAFF
d_gene: TRBD1; v_gene: TRBV5-1; j_gene: TRBJ1-1; abundance: NA; CDR3nt: TGCGCCAGCAGCCTCCAGGGGGCGCGTGATGGTGAAGCTTTCTTT; CDR3aa: CASSLQGARDGEAFF
d_gene: NA; v_gene: TRBV4-3; j_gene: TRBJ2-2; abundance: NA; CDR3nt: TGCGCCAGCAGCCAAGCAGCAGGGATTTCGACCGGGGAGCTGTTTTTT; CDR3aa: CASSQAAGISTGELFF
d_gene: TRBD2; v_gene: TRBV7-9; j_gene: TRBJ2-1; abundance: NA; CDR3nt: TGTGCCAGTCGAGAAGCGGGGGTCTTTATGAATGAGCAGTTCTTC; CDR3aa: CASREAGVFMNEQFF
d_gene: NA; v_gene: TRBV4-3; j_gene: TRBJ2-2; abundance: few; CDR3nt: TGCGCCAGCAGCCAAGAGAGCGGGCAGGGTGGATTTTCCGGGGAGCTGTTTTTT; CDR3aa: CASSQESGQGGFSGELFF
d_gene: NA; v_gene: TRBV19; j_gene: TRBJ1-2; abundance: NA; CDR3nt: TGTGCCAGTCAACGCTCCCAGGGTGGGTATGGCTACACCTTC; CDR3aa: CASQRSQGGYGYTF
d_gene: TRBD2; v_gene: TRBV19; j_gene: TRBJ2-3; abundance: NA; CDR3nt: TGTGCCAGTAGTAGGACTAGCGGGGGGCGAGGGCCAGATACGCAGTATTTT; CDR3aa: CASSRTSGGRGPDTQYF
d_gene: TRBD1; v_gene: TRBV9; j_gene: TRBJ1-2; abundance: NA; CDR3nt: TGTGCCAGCAGCCCCCGACAGGGACCCGTTAACTATGGCTACACCTTC; CDR3aa: CASSPRQGPVNYGYTF
d_gene: NA; v_gene: TRBV5-5; j_gene: TRBJ1-2; abundance: NA; CDR3nt: TGTGCCAGCAGCTTGGCGGTGGCAGGCCGCGGCTACACCTTC; CDR3aa: CASSLAVAGRGYTF
d_gene: TRBD1; v_gene: TRBV3-1/TRBV3-2; j_gene: TRBJ1-2; abundance: NA; CDR3nt: TGTGCCAGCAGCCAAGCCAACAGGGGAGGGTTCTATGGCTACACCTTC; CDR3aa: CASSQANRGGFYGYTF
d_gene: NA; v_gene: TRBV4-3; j_gene: TRBJ2-6; abundance: NA; CDR3nt: TGCGCCAGCAGCCAGCAGGGCTCTGGGGCCAACGTCCTGACTTTC; CDR3aa: CASSQQGSGANVLTF
d_gene: NA; v_gene: TRBV5-1; j_gene: TRBJ1-1; abundance: once; CDR3nt: TGCGCCAGCAGCTTAAGGCAGGGTGAAGGTGGAACTGAAGCTTTCTTT; CDR3aa: CASSLRQGEGGTEAFF
d_gene: TRBD1; v_gene: TRBV29-1; j_gene: TRBJ2-7; abundance: NA; CDR3nt: TGCAGCGTTGGGGGAGGGACAGGGCGCGAGCAGTACTTC; CDR3aa: CSVGGGTGREQYF
d_gene: TRBD2; v_gene: TRBV15; j_gene: TRBJ2-3; abundance: NA; CDR3nt: TGTGCCACCAATGGGGGACTAGCGGGAACAGATACGCAGTATTTT; CDR3aa: CATNGGLAGTDTQYF
d_gene: NA; v_gene: TRBV6-2/TRBV6-3; j_gene: TRBJ1-1; abundance: NA; CDR3nt: TGTGCCAGCAGTCTTTCAATGAACACTGAAGCTTTCTTT; CDR3aa: CASSLSMNTEAFF
d_gene: TRBD1; v_gene: TRBV6-5; j_gene: TRBJ1-1; abundance: NA; CDR3nt: TGTGCCAGCAGTTACTCGACAGGGACAACCTTCGAAGCTTTCTTT; CDR3aa: CASSYSTGTTFEAFF
d_gene: NA; v_gene: TRBV27; j_gene: TRBJ1-5; abundance: NA; CDR3nt: TGTGCCAGCAGTTTAAGGGAAAGCAATCAGCCCCAGCATTTT; CDR3aa: CASSLRESNQPQHF
d_gene: NA; v_gene: TRBV21-1; j_gene: TRBJ2-7; abundance: NA; CDR3nt: TGTGCCAGCAGCCCGCGGACTAGCGGGACCTCCGGGCAGTACTTC; CDR3aa: CASSPRTSGTSGQYF
d_gene: NA; v_gene: TRBV19; j_gene: TRBJ1-1; abundance: NA; CDR3nt: TGTGCCAGTAGTATCGGGGGGCACACTGAAGCTTTCTTT; CDR3aa: CASSIGGHTEAFF
d_gene: TRBD1; v_gene: TRBV5-1; j_gene: TRBJ1-4; abundance: NA; CDR3nt: TGCGCCAGCAGCTGGGGGACAGCAACTAATGAAAAACTGTTTTTT; CDR3aa: CASSWGTATNEKLFF
d_gene: TRBD1; v_gene: TRBV6-1; j_gene: TRBJ1-4; abundance: NA; CDR3nt: TGTGCCAGCAGTGACGACAGGGCTCCTGGTGAAAAACTGTTTTTT; CDR3aa: CASSDDRAPGEKLFF
d_gene: TRBD1; v_gene: TRBV6-7; j_gene: TRBJ1-5; abundance: NA; CDR3nt: TGTGCCAGCAGTTACTCATATCCGGGACAGGGGGCTTACAATCAGCCCCAGCATTTT; CDR3aa: CASSYSYPGQGAYNQPQHF
d_gene: NA; v_gene: TRBV5-1; j_gene: TRBJ1-1; abundance: NA; CDR3nt: TGCGCCAGCAGCTTGACGACGCCGAACACTGAAGCTTTCTTT; CDR3aa: CASSLTTPNTEAFF
d_gene: NA; v_gene: TRBV18; j_gene: TRBJ1-4; abundance: NA; CDR3nt: TGTGCCAGCTCACCGGTCAGAGGTGAAAAACTGTTTTTT; CDR3aa: CASSPVRGEKLFF
d_gene: NA; v_gene: TRBV7-9; j_gene: TRBJ2-7; abundance: NA; CDR3nt: TGTGCCAGCAGCTGGGAGCCCCAAACGGGGGAGCAGTACTTC; CDR3aa: CASSWEPQTGEQYF
d_gene: TRBD2; v_gene: TRBV28; j_gene: TRBJ2-1; abundance: NA; CDR3nt: TGTGCCAGCAAAGGAGCTCGGGGGGCTCGACTAGCGGGAGGCTCCTACAATGAGCAGTTCTTC; CDR3aa: CASKGARGARLAGGSYNEQFF
d_gene: NA; v_gene: TRBV18; j_gene: TRBJ1-1; abundance: NA; CDR3nt: TGTGCCAGCTCACCTCTCAGGATGGAGGAAAGGACTGAAGCTTTCTTT; CDR3aa: CASSPLRMEERTEAFF
d_gene: TRBD2; v_gene: TRBV7-9; j_gene: TRBJ2-1; abundance: NA; CDR3nt: TGTGCCAGCAGCTTAGCCGGGTTAGCGGGGAGACGCGCGGAGCAGTTCTTC; CDR3aa: CASSLAGLAGRRAEQFF
d_gene: TRBD2; v_gene: TRBV6-5; j_gene: TRBJ2-2; abundance: NA; CDR3nt: TGTGCCAGCAGTTTGGGACTAGCGGGGCCGGAGGGGGAGCTGTTTTTT; CDR3aa: CASSLGLAGPEGELFF
d_gene: TRBD1; v_gene: TRBV5-1; j_gene: TRBJ2-6; abundance: NA; CDR3nt: TGCGCCAGCAGCTTGTTTAAGGGGGCTGGCTCTGGGGCCAACGTCCTGACTTTC; CDR3aa: CASSLFKGAGSGANVLTF
d_gene: NA; v_gene: TRBV2; j_gene: TRBJ2-2; abundance: medium-sized; CDR3nt: TGTGCCAGCAGCCTGGACTCGAACACCGGGGAGCTGTTTTTT; CDR3aa: CASSLDSNTGELFF
d_gene: NA; v_gene: TRBV5-4; j_gene: TRBJ1-4; abundance: NA; CDR3nt: TGTGCCAGCAGCTTCGGTGACAGGAGGGATGAAAAACTGTTTTTT; CDR3aa: CASSFGDRRDEKLFF
d_gene: TRBD2; v_gene: TRBV10-1; j_gene: TRBJ2-1; abundance: NA; CDR3nt: TGCGCCAGCAGTGAGTTCGGTAGCGGGAGGCCGGGGGATGAGCAGTTCTTC; CDR3aa: CASSEFGSGRPGDEQFF
d_gene: TRBD1; v_gene: TRBV9; j_gene: TRBJ1-6; abundance: NA; CDR3nt: TGTGCCAGCAGCGCGGGACAGCTGAATAATTCACCCCTCCACTTT; CDR3aa: CASSAGQLNNSPLHF